This is a list of T cell receptor beta chains from one sample in a study of blood T cell repertoires in COVID-19. Assay: immunoSEQ multiplex PCR; the TCRdb copy retains only in-frame clones and omits some. In the table there are tens of thousands of clones, 85% to 90% of which are singletons. Source material: peripheral blood. The receptors stem from a man aged 50 or older in a cohort sampled during active COVID-19. Both conserved end residues are part of each CDR3. A D gene is named only where the DNA matches it firmly. Rows give clone size only sometimes, using once, few, many, or a class for an expanded clone.

CDR3 length	clone size	D gene	V gene	J gene	CDR3 DNA	CDR3 protein
14	NA	NA	TRBV6-2/TRBV6-3	TRBJ1-2	TGTGCCAGCAGTTACCTCCCAGGTAACTATGGCTACACCTTC	CASSYLPGNYGYTF
15	NA	NA	TRBV7-6	TRBJ2-3	TGTGCCAGCAGCTTGGGACCGGGAGAAGAAGATACGCAGTATTTT	CASSLGPGEEDTQYF
14	NA	NA	TRBV13	TRBJ2-2	TGTGCCAGCGGCGGGGCCCTGAACACCGGGGAGCTGTTTTTT	CASGGALNTGELFF
18	NA	TRBD2	TRBV7-9	TRBJ2-3	TGTGCCAGCATTCCCAGGCCGGTAGCGGGGTGGTCCACAGATACGCAGTATTTT	CASIPRPVAGWSTDTQYF
17	NA	NA	TRBV21-1	TRBJ1-5	TGTGCCAGCAGCTTAACCGGACAGGGTTATAGCAATCAGCCCCAGCATTTT	CASSLTGQGYSNQPQHF
14	NA	NA	TRBV27	TRBJ2-1	TGTGCCAGCAGTTTGGGGGGTTCCTACAATGAGCAGTTCTTC	CASSLGGSYNEQFF
14	NA	NA	TRBV5-8	TRBJ1-1	TGTGCCAGCAGCTTTGGAGGGCCTAACACTGAAGCTTTCTTT	CASSFGGPNTEAFF
11	NA	NA	TRBV6-5	TRBJ2-7	TGTGCCGCTACAGAAGCCTACGAGCAGTACTTC	CAATEAYEQYF
19	NA	NA	TRBV4-3	TRBJ1-2	TGCGCCAGCAGCCAAGATGTGACAACACTTTCGCCACCCCCTTATGGCTACACCTTC	CASSQDVTTLSPPPYGYTF
12	few	NA	TRBV11-2	TRBJ1-1	TGTGCCAGCAGCCCACAGGTACTCGAAGCTTTCTTT	CASSPQVLEAFF
14	NA	TRBD2	TRBV7-2	TRBJ2-7	TGTGCCAGCAGCTTCAGCGGGAGCTCCTACGAGCAGTACTTC	CASSFSGSSYEQYF
15	NA	NA	TRBV4-1	TRBJ1-1	TGCGCCAGCAGCCAAGGGTGGGGAGGTTGGACTGAAGCTTTCTTT	CASSQGWGGWTEAFF
16	NA	NA	TRBV10-3	TRBJ1-2	TGTGCCATCAGTGACCCCTTAATTACAGAAAACTATGGCTACACCTTC	CAISDPLITENYGYTF
15	NA	TRBD2	TRBV4-2	TRBJ2-5	TGTGCCAGCAGCACGAGCACTAGCGGCCAAGAGACCCAGTACTTC	CASSTSTSGQETQYF
15	NA	TRBD1	TRBV19	TRBJ1-1	TGTGCCAGTAGTTCACAGGGGGCTGGGAACACTGAAGCTTTCTTT	CASSSQGAGNTEAFF
15	NA	TRBD1	TRBV7-9	TRBJ1-1	TGTGCCAGCAGCCCACAGACAGGGAGAGTGGCTGAAGCTTTCTTT	CASSPQTGRVAEAFF
15	NA	NA	TRBV5-5	TRBJ1-4	TGTGCCAGCAGCCCCTTAGGGGGTTCAAATGAAAAACTGTTTTTT	CASSPLGGSNEKLFF
14	NA	TRBD1	TRBV9	TRBJ2-7	TGTGCCAGCAGCGGACAGGGGGGGACCTACGAGCAGTACTTC	CASSGQGGTYEQYF
13	NA	NA	TRBV19	TRBJ1-5	TGTGCCAGTAAATTTGGAGGGAATCAGCCCCAGCATTTT	CASKFGGNQPQHF
14	NA	NA	TRBV6-2/TRBV6-3	TRBJ2-1	TGTGCCAGCAGCTGGACTGTTTCCTACAATGAGCAGTTCTTC	CASSWTVSYNEQFF
15	NA	TRBD1	TRBV18	TRBJ2-3	TGTGCCAGCTCACCAGGGACAGGGGTCACAGATACGCAGTATTTT	CASSPGTGVTDTQYF
17	NA	TRBD2	TRBV3-1/TRBV3-2	TRBJ2-1	TGTGCCAGCAGCCAAGAAACTTGGCTAGCGGGAGATAATGAGCAGTTCTTC	CASSQETWLAGDNEQFF
15	NA	TRBD2	TRBV5-1	TRBJ2-1	TGCGCCAGCAGCTATAGCGGGGGGGAATACAATGAGCAGTTCTTC	CASSYSGGEYNEQFF
16	NA	NA	TRBV4-3	TRBJ2-3	TGCGCCAGCAGCCAAGATTTTCGGGTATCTCTAGATACGCAGTATTTT	CASSQDFRVSLDTQYF
20	NA	TRBD2	TRBV11-3	TRBJ2-3	TGTGCCAGCAGCACGCGGACTAGCGGGGGGGACCACTCTAGCACAGATACGCAGTATTTT	CASSTRTSGGDHSSTDTQYF
13	NA	NA	TRBV12-3/TRBV12-4	TRBJ2-4	TGTGCCAGCAGTTTAGCATTGGGGGCCATTCAGTACTTC	CASSLALGAIQYF
12	NA	NA	TRBV15	TRBJ1-5	TGTGCCACCAGCAGTTTAAATCAGCCCCAGCATTTT	CATSSLNQPQHF
15	NA	NA	TRBV9	TRBJ2-1	TGTGCCAGCAGCGTAGGAGGGAGTGCGTACAATGAGCAGTTCTTC	CASSVGGSAYNEQFF
13	NA	NA	TRBV6-5	TRBJ1-1	TGTGCCAGCAGCCTGTATGAGGCTACTGAAGCTTTCTTT	CASSLYEATEAFF
15	NA	TRBD1	TRBV18	TRBJ1-1	TGTGCCAGCTCAAAGACAGGGGCAGTCAACACTGAAGCTTTCTTT	CASSKTGAVNTEAFF
14	NA	NA	TRBV25-1	TRBJ2-5	TGTGCCAGCAGTGAAGAGGGAGCCCAAGAGACCCAGTACTTC	CASSEEGAQETQYF
11	NA	NA	TRBV5-1	TRBJ2-3	TGCGCCAGCAGCTTCAAAGATACGCAGTATTTT	CASSFKDTQYF
14	NA	NA	TRBV2	TRBJ2-2	TGTGCCAGCAGTGAAGGGCCCACACCGGGGGAGCTGTTTTTT	CASSEGPTPGELFF
20	NA	NA	TRBV6-2/TRBV6-3	TRBJ2-7	TGTGCCAGCAGTTCAGCTTGGGCCTACCACCCGTCCGAAGAACCTTACGAGCAGTACTTC	CASSSAWAYHPSEEPYEQYF
16	NA	TRBD1	TRBV9	TRBJ2-2	TGTGCCAGCAGCGTAGTGGACAGGGTTGTCACCGGGGAGCTGTTTTTT	CASSVVDRVVTGELFF
14	NA	NA	TRBV28	TRBJ1-5	TGTGCCAGCAGTTTAAGCGGGGGGGTCCAGCCCCAGCATTTT	CASSLSGGVQPQHF
14	NA	NA	TRBV19	TRBJ2-5	TGTGCCAGTATGGGTTGGGAGGATCAAGAGACCCAGTACTTC	CASMGWEDQETQYF
18	NA	TRBD1	TRBV7-9	TRBJ1-2	TGTGCCAGCAGCCTCCTAGGACAGGGAGGGAAAGCTAACTATGGCTACACCTTC	CASSLLGQGGKANYGYTF
13	NA	NA	TRBV2	TRBJ2-7	TGTGCCAGCAGAGGGGGGACAGCCTACGAGCAGTACTTC	CASRGGTAYEQYF
14	NA	NA	TRBV11-2	TRBJ2-2	TGTGCCAGCAGCCCCCTGGCGGACACCGGGGAGCTGTTTTTT	CASSPLADTGELFF
14	NA	NA	TRBV19	TRBJ2-5	TGTGCCAGTAGTACCCAGGGGCCCAGGGAGACCCAGTACTTC	CASSTQGPRETQYF
14	NA	NA	TRBV3-1/TRBV3-2	TRBJ1-2	TGTGCCAGCAGCCCCTTCGAGACATTCAATGGCTACACCTTC	CASSPFETFNGYTF
16	NA	TRBD2	TRBV4-1	TRBJ2-2	TGCGCCAGCAGACCGTCTAGCGGGGGGGCCACCGGGGAGCTGTTTTTT	CASRPSSGGATGELFF
15	once	TRBD2	TRBV13	TRBJ2-1	TGTGCCAGCAGCTTGAGCGGGGGGGCCTACAATGAGCAGTTCTTC	CASSLSGGAYNEQFF
12	NA	TRBD1	TRBV29-1	TRBJ1-1	TGCAGCGTTCGGACAGGGGACACTGAAGCTTTCTTT	CSVRTGDTEAFF